The clone carrying this T cell receptor beta chain was seen many times. The antigen is unknown. This sample is drawn from a study of identical twins. A single record per CDR3 protein comes from TCRdb applying MiXCR to the 5' RACE reads. The data show approximately 590,000 distinct CDR3 sequences, nearly 10% seen once. General study points: Surplus twin overlap in beta out-of-frame sequences was less pronounced.

There are 17 residues in the CDR3. V shed 5 bases, J shed 2 bases, and the junction held 11 bases outside the gene matches. CDR1 is MGHRA, CDR2 YSYEKL, per germline. This sample was also put to use in a study of yellow fever vaccine responses in identical twins.

The sample comprised PBMCs. The gene calls are TRBV4-1 and TRBJ2-5; 10 nucleotides match TRBD1. This sequence was found in a woman aged 18 to 35 in good health. In DNA form, the CDR3 reads TGCGCCAGCAGCAGGCCGGGACAGGGGACACCTCAAGAGACCCAGTACTTC. Translated, it gives CASSRPGQGTPQETQYF.